The TCR beta chain described here comes from a study of blood T cell repertoires in COVID-19. Study details: The samples span acute and convalescent COVID-19 from the United States, Italy and Spain. In each case, the material was cDNA or gDNA derived from T cells, B-cell-depleted T cells, or PBMCs.

A single count supports this clone. Within the sample, other DNA sequences also encode this same CDR3. Original processing notes: Amplifying reference gene primers gave estimates of nucleated cell counts. Here immunoSEQ multiplex PCR was the method, and the copy in TCRdb shows in-frame clones only, minus some. V and J calls and clone size are those listed in that table; D and trimming were worked out from the DNA. The sample carries 280,000 or so clones, approximately 86% recorded once. In germline, CDR1 is GTSNPN, CDR2 SVGIG (reference sequence). V was shortened by 5 bases and J by 0 bases, with 11 bases between the two germline ends. The CDR3 contains 14 residues.

J is TRBJ1-5 and V is TRBV30; D gene uncertain. The sequencing input was peripheral blood. This sequence was found in a woman in her 30s who had recovered from COVID-19. As DNA, the CDR3 is TGTGCCTGGTCGACGGGTAATAGCAATCAGCCCCAGCATTTT. It is translated as CAWSTGNSNQPQHF.